Sequencing of this TCR beta chain was carried out in a study of shared clonotypes between healthy human individuals. Study at large: Each donor contributed plates that comprised three CD4 naive, three CD4 memory, two CD8 naive and one CD8 memory. Study results and caveats: Compared with clonotypes that all four donors shared, non-shared clonotypes had lower generation probabilities.

Repertoires were generated with immunoSEQ multiplex PCR, while TCRdb's copy carries only in-frame clones and drops some. The data hold a few million clones, with approximately 94% observed a single time. About this clone: Its antigen is as yet unknown.

This CDR3 contains 15 residues. Per germline, CDR1 SGHAT and CDR2 FQNNGV. The V end lost 1 base, the J end lost 1 base, and 10 bases lay between the germline ends. This rearrangement joins TRBV11-2 to TRBJ2-5; D perhaps matches TRBD2 (6 bases). The receptor comes from a man between 18 and 29 years old in good health. Sample: naive CD4+ T cells sorted from blood. Subset given: CD45RA+ positively selected. CDR3: CASSLVGGAQETQYF. The CDR3 nucleotides are TGTGCCAGCAGCTTAGTAGGAGGGGCCCAAGAGACCCAGTACTTC.